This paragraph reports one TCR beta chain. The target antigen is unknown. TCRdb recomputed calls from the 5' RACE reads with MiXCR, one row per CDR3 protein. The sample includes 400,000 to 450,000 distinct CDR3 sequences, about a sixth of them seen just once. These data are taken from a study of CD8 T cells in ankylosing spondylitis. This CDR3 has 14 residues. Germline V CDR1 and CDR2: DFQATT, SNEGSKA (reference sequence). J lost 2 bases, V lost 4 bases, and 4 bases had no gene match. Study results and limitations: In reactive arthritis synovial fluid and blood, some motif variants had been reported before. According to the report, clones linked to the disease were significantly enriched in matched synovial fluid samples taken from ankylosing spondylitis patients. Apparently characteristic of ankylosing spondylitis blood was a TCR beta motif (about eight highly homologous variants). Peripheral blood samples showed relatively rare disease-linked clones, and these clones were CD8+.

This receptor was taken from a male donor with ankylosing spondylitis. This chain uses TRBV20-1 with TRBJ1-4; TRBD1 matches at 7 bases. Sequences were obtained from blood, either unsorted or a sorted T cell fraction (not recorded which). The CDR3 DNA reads TGCAGTGCTACCGTGGGACAGACTAATGAAAAACTGTTTTTT. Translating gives CSATVGQTNEKLFF.